Each of the 13 T cell receptor beta chains below was sequenced from the same sample in a study of esophageal squamous cell carcinoma under preoperative chemotherapy. Time point described: after preoperative PTX-NDP chemotherapy. Each CDR3 protein is one row after TCRdb ran MiXCR on the PCR reads. The data show roughly 10,000 distinct CDR3 sequences, about 48% seen once. Sampling was done from a patient given preoperative chemotherapy. These receptors all stem from a human donor with esophageal squamous cell carcinoma. The donor label of this sample is uncertain.

The rearrangement links TRBV10-2 to TRBJ1-2; 11 bases are a match to TRBD1. Germline V gene data show CDR1 as WSHSY and CDR2 as SAAADI. CDR3 length: 14 amino acids. The ends lost 2 bases at V and 5 bases at J; junction bases unmatched: 1. CDR3: CASSERDRGYGYTF. CDR3 bases: TGCGCCAGCAGTGAGAGGGACAGGGGGTATGGCTACACCTTC.

As concerns this clonotype: A read error may produce the germline difference seen at one junction end. J is TRBJ2-5 and V is TRBV7-2, with D tentatively TRBD1 or TRBD2 (6 bases each). The germline gives CDR1 SGHTA, CDR2 FQGNSA. This CDR3 region has 16 residues. The CDR3 protein is CVSRGTGGGDQDTQYF. The DNA for the CDR3 is TGTGTCAGCAGGGGAACTGGGGGAGGTGACCAAGATACGCAGTATTTC.

As concerns this clonotype: As the CDR3 is not closed by the conserved phenylalanine or tryptophan, this likely results from a read error. The DNA is omitted, as the CDR3 cannot be located on it reliably, and the CDR3 follows TCRdb's listing. The V and J genes are TRBV7-2 and TRBJ2-5; the table assigns TRBD2, which was not confirmed against the DNA. The germline V gene has CDR1 SGHTA and CDR2 FQGNSA. A total of 13 residues make up the CDR3, ends included. This CDR3 reads CASSPESTLHFGN.

This clonotype was detected a few times. The rearrangement uses TRBV6-5 and TRBJ2-3; D gene uncertain. The germline V gene has CDR1 MNHEY and CDR2 SVGAGI. The CDR3 covers 13 residues. The V and J ends lost 4 bases and 2 bases respectively, with 7 bases between them. This CDR3 is CASSSSTTDTQYF. The CDR3 nucleotides are TGTGCCAGCAGTTCCTCGACCACAGATACGCAGTATTTT.

This clonotype was recorded many times. The chain joins TRBV7-8 to TRBJ2-1; a possible D gene is TRBD2 (6 bases). The J call may be incorrect, as the DNA end agrees better with TRBJ2-7. Germline V CDR1 and CDR2: SGHVS, FQNEAQ. This CDR3 comprises 12 residues. This CDR3 reads CASSQGLNEQYF. The CDR3 region has the DNA TGTGCCAGCAGCCAGGGACTCAATGAGCAGTACTTC.

The rearrangement uses TRBV3-1 and TRBJ2-1; D may be TRBD2 (7 bases). The CDR3 totals 15 residues. Per the germline V gene, CDR1 is LGHDT and CDR2 is YNNKEL (reference sequence). The V end was cut by 2 bases, the J end by 9 bases, with 17 bases between. Written as DNA, the CDR3 is TGTGCCAGCAGCCAACGGGCGGGGGCAGGAGGTGAGCAGTTCTTC. Translation: CASSQRAGAGGEQFF.

This chain joins TRBV6-1 and TRBJ2-7, with 9 bases that match TRBD2. This CDR3 has 16 residues. V dropped 2 bases and J dropped 2; count of bases not matched to a gene: 7. Germline lookup yields CDR1 MNHNS and CDR2 SASEGT. CDR3 sequence reads: CASSEWLAGRPYEQYF. CDR3 in DNA: TGTGCCAGCAGTGAATGGCTAGCGGGGAGACCCTACGAGCAGTACTTC.

V gene TRBV4-1 combines with J gene TRBJ2-1; the match to TRBD2 covers 14 bases. The junction had 2 bases not matched to a gene; V was cut back by 1 base and J by 3 bases. The CDR3 length is 17 residues. The germline gives CDR1 MGHRA, CDR2 YSYEKL. CDR3 in DNA: TGCGCCAGCAGCCAAGGGACTAGCGGGAGGTACTACAATGAGCAGTTCTTC. It is translated as CASSQGTSGRYYNEQFF.

The CDR3 protein is CASSLGGSQETQYF. The CDR3, as DNA: TGTGCCAGCAGCTTAGGCGGGTCCCAAGAGACCCAGTACTTC. The V and J genes are TRBV11-2 and TRBJ2-5, with a tentative D call TRBD2 (5 bases). This CDR3 comprises 14 residues. Germline assignment: CDR1 SGHAT and CDR2 FQNNGV. Trimming shortened V by 1 base and J by 1 base, and 7 bases separated the two germline ends.

This clonotype appeared many times. The rearrangement uses TRBV6-2 or TRBV6-3 and TRBJ2-3; D is uncertain. The V gene's germline CDR1 is MNHEY and CDR2 SVGEGT. The V end lost 0 bases, the J end lost 6 bases, and 7 bases lay between the germline ends. The CDR3 is 13 amino acids. The CDR3: CASSYSGPDTQYF. DNA of the CDR3: TGTGCCAGCAGTTACTCTGGGCCCGATACGCAGTATTTT.

The CDR3 coding sequence is TGTGCCAGCAGTTCCGCCGGGACAGTTTCCTACGAGCAGTACTTC. It yields the protein CASSSAGTVSYEQYF. The chain recombines TRBV6-5 with TRBJ2-7; 7 bases match TRBD1. J lost 1 base, V lost 4 bases, and 7 bases had no gene match. Germline values: CDR1 MNHEY, CDR2 SVGAGI. The length of the CDR3 is 15 residues.

This clonotype is medium-sized in the sample. The DNA for the CDR3 is TGTGCCAGCAGCTCCCGACCCCAAGGGACCCAGTTCTTC. Amino acids: CASSSRPQGTQFF. This chain links TRBV6-1 with TRBJ2-1; D may match TRBD1 or TRBD2 (5 bases each). This CDR3 is built from 13 residues. The germline gives CDR1 MNHNS, CDR2 SASEGT. V shed 6 bases and J shed 13 bases, with 19 bases lying between them.

This clonotype was detected only a few times. The chain links TRBV24-1 to TRBJ2-7; TRBD1 agrees at 8 bases. This CDR3 is built from 15 residues. V lost 4 bases and J lost 2; bases outside the gene matches: 6. Germline V CDR1 and CDR2: KGHDR, SFDVKD. The CDR3 protein is CATSDTGGTTYEQYF. The CDR3 coding sequence is TGTGCCACCAGTGACACAGGGGGAACCACCTACGAGCAGTACTTC.